Presented here are 3 T cell receptor beta chains from one specimen sequenced in a study of cytomegalovirus exposure and HLA in healthy donors. Method: immunoSEQ multiplex PCR; TCRdb's copy keeps in-frame clones and lacks some. The table lists 250,000 to 400,000 clones, nearly 90% of them singletons. The sequenced material came from PBMCs. The receptors were sampled from a young man in good health and CMV-seronegative.

This chain links TRBV2 with TRBJ2-7; D is undetermined. Germline lookup yields CDR1 SNHLY and CDR2 FYNNEI. The length of the CDR3 is 13 residues. V was cut by 2 bases and J by 6 bases, with 11 bases left in between. CDR3 coding DNA: TGTGCCAGCAGTGAATGGCGGTTGGGCGAGCAGTACTTC. Translated, it gives CASSEWRLGEQYF.

The gene calls are TRBV11-2 and TRBJ2-1, with a weak D call TRBD2 (7 bases). The germline CDR1 and CDR2 sequences are SGHAT and FQNNGV. V was pared by 5 bases and J by 8 bases, with 16 bases between. The CDR3 is made up of 14 amino acids. CDR3 nucleotides: TGTGCCAGCAGCCTGGTACGGGGGGCCGATGAGCAGTTCTTC. Translating it yields CASSLVRGADEQFF.

V is TRBV4-1 and J is TRBJ2-2, with 8 bases matching TRBD1. Germline-derived CDR1 and CDR2 are MGHRA and YSYEKL. The V and J ends lost 4 bases and 1 base, in that order; junction bases with no gene match: 11. CDR3 length equals 18 residues. The CDR3 protein is CASSRTRVGQGNTGELFF. The CDR3 region has the DNA TGCGCCAGCAGCCGGACGAGGGTAGGACAGGGGAACACCGGGGAGCTGTTTTTT.